This passage covers 12 T cell receptor beta chains from one sample sequenced in a study of Graves' ophthalmopathy and Graves' hyperthyroidism. RNA transcripts served as template for amplifying TCR beta CDR3 sequences. HTBI-primed RT-PCR formed the first round, and a multiplex PCR formed the second. MiXCR, run by TCRdb on the multiplex PCR reads, gives a single entry per CDR3 protein. This sample yields some 160,000 distinct CDR3 sequences, of which 30% to 45% are seen a single time; approximately 8.9% belongs to the top ten. Sequencing was performed on peripheral blood. The receptors come from a man aged 25-45 years with Graves' ophthalmopathy.

The genes are TRBV12-3 or TRBV12-4 and TRBJ2-7; weak D call: TRBD2 (6 bases). The CDR3 spans 14 residues. V was clipped by 7 bases and J by 7 bases, with 20 bases between them. For the CDR3, the DNA is TGTGCCAGCACAGACCACCGGGACTCCGTGGAGCAGTACTTC. This gives the protein CASTDHRDSVEQYF.

The chain carries TRBV27 and TRBJ2-5, with D possibly matching TRBD1 (5 bases). Deletions cut 8 bases from V and 4 bases from J, with 17 bases between. The CDR3 spans 14 residues. Germline V CDR1 and CDR2: MNHEY, SMNVEV (reference sequence). CDR3 sequence: CASSLSRGRETQYF. Written as DNA, the CDR3 is TGTGCCAGCTCCTTATCTAGGGGAAGAGAGACCCAGTACTTC.

This clonotype showed up many times. V and J are TRBV2 and TRBJ2-3, with D tentatively TRBD2 (7 bases). CDR1 is SNHLY and CDR2 is FYNNEI in the germline V gene. The CDR3 sequence is 15 residues long. Between the trimmed V and J ends, which lost 5 bases and 5 bases, there was a span of 17 bases. The CDR3 DNA follows: TGTGCCAGCAGTAAGGGGGAGGGCCAGAAAGATACGCAGTATTTT. Its translation: CASSKGEGQKDTQYF.

This rearrangement joins TRBV12-3 or TRBV12-4 to TRBJ1-2, with D maybe TRBD1 (5 bases). Trimming stripped 6 bases from V and 4 bases from J, with 15 bases between. There are 14 residues in the CDR3. CDR3 coding DNA: TGTGCCAGCAGCCAAGAGGTCAGGGCCTATGGCTACACCTTC. This encodes CASSQEVRAYGYTF.

This clonotype was seen ten or more times. The V gene is TRBV24-1, the J gene TRBJ1-5; D is uncertain. The CDR3 runs 13 residues. The V end was cut by 9 bases, the J end by 4 bases, with 12 bases between. From germline, CDR1 is KGHDR and CDR2 SFDVKD. CDR3 residues: CATQSGWNQPQHF. The CDR3 coding sequence is TGTGCCACCCAGTCCGGATGGAATCAGCCCCAGCATTTT.

The sample holds many counts of this clonotype. The V and J genes are TRBV6-4 and TRBJ2-2, with TRBD2 identical over 12 bases. The CDR3 has 19 amino acids. The V gene end was trimmed by 7 bases and the J gene end by 4 bases; junction bases not matched to a gene: 16. CDR1 MRHNA and CDR2 SNTAGT come from the germline V gene. CDR3 loop: CASTNHPTSGSGGTGELFF. DNA for the CDR3: TGTGCCAGCACAAACCACCCGACTAGCGGGAGCGGTGGCACCGGGGAGCTGTTTTTT.

The chain links TRBV28 to TRBJ2-7; 7 bases match TRBD2. The CDR3 spans 13 residues. The J segment lost 5 bases and the V segment lost 0 bases, leaving 1 base of the junction unmatched. The germline gives CDR1 MDHEN, CDR2 SYDVKM. This chain's CDR3 is CASSLWAGDEQYF. The CDR3 DNA reads as TGTGCCAGCAGTTTATGGGCGGGAGACGAGCAGTACTTC.

To note about this clonotype: The conserved phenylalanine or tryptophan normally closing the CDR3 is absent here, so this likely arose from a read error. The genes are TRBV13 and TRBJ1-3; no clear D. Germline CDR1 PRHDT, CDR2 FYEKMQ (reference sequence). CDR3 length: 16 residues. The germline V and J ends were trimmed by 4 bases and 3 bases, with 16 bases remaining between them. DNA of the CDR3: TGTGCCAGCAGCTCTTCGGACTTACTCTTTGGAAACACCATATATCTT. Its translation: CASSSSDLLFGNTIYL.

V and J are TRBV7-2 and TRBJ1-1, with 7 bases identical to TRBD1. With V trimmed by 3 bases and J by 6 bases, 7 bases remained unmatched. CDR1 and CDR2 from the germline V gene are SGHTA and FQGNSA. The CDR3 is 14 residues long. DNA of the CDR3: TGTGCCAGCAGCTTGACAGGGTTGAGCTCTGAAGCTTTCTTT. Protein: CASSLTGLSSEAFF.

This clonotype was found many times. The rearrangement links TRBV6-2 or TRBV6-3 to TRBJ2-2, with 13 bases that match TRBD2. This CDR3 has 18 residues. The V gene end was trimmed by 5 bases and the J gene end by 4 bases; junction bases not matched to a gene: 10. Germline loops: CDR1 MNHEY, CDR2 SVGEGT. The CDR3 DNA is TGTGCCAGCAGTAGGGTTCCGGGACTAGCGGGATTCACCGGGGAGCTGTTTTTT. As protein: CASSRVPGLAGFTGELFF.

This clonotype came up many times. The chain employs TRBV5-1 and TRBJ1-2; no reliable D call. Germline CDR1 and CDR2: SGHRS and YFSETQ. This CDR3 has 16 amino acids. Trimming took off 3 bases at V and 7 bases at J, with 22 bases between the two ends. The CDR3 DNA reads as TGCGCCAGCAGCTCGACTGCCTCGGGGATTCAGAGTGGCTACACCTTC. It specifies CASSSTASGIQSGYTF.

This clonotype was counted at least ten times. The V and J genes are TRBV19 and TRBJ2-7; TRBD1 is a possible D gene (6 bases). CDR1 is LNHDA, CDR2 SQIVND, per germline (reference sequence). There are 14 residues in the CDR3. V shed 6 bases and J shed 2 bases, with 14 bases lying between them. The CDR3 spells CASSQQGTTYEQYF. CDR3 coding DNA: TGTGCCAGTAGCCAACAGGGTACTACCTACGAGCAGTACTTC.